The 32 T cell receptor beta chains in this list originate from one sample, sequenced in a study of follicular helper T cells after annual influenza vaccination. Specified time point: 2014-2015 season, pre-vaccination. This table comes from immunoSEQ multiplex PCR, and its TCRdb copy is limited to in-frame clones, with some not included. This sample has some 8,200 clones, with roughly 82% found just once. This specimen consisted of CXCR5+ CD38- circulating T follicular helper cells from blood, obtained on the day of influenza vaccination. The subset denotes: circulating Tfh, non-naive CD4+CXCR5+PD-1+ (ICOS+CD38+ or ICOS-CD38-). All receptors derive from an adult who received the influenza vaccine.

A few counts support this clone. The rearrangement links TRBV7-2 to TRBJ2-7; D ambiguous. Germline-derived CDR1 and CDR2 are SGHTA and FQGNSA. The V end was cut by 1 base, the J end by 6 bases, with 10 bases between. CDR3 length: 13 amino acids. This chain's CDR3 is CASSLGGTGEQYF. In DNA form, the CDR3 reads TGTGCCAGCAGCTTAGGAGGTACGGGCGAGCAGTACTTC. The whole variable domain, filled in from reference TRBV7-2 and TRBJ2-7, reads GAGVSQSPSNKVTEKGKDVELRCDPISGHTALYWYRQSLGQGLEFLIYFQGNSAPDKSGLPSDRFSAERTGGSVSTLTIQRTQQEDSAVYLCASSLGGTGEQYFGPGTRLTVT.

This chain joins TRBV27 and TRBJ2-7; possibly TRBD2 for D (6 bases). V lost 5 bases to trimming and J lost 0 bases, with 14 bases between them. Germline CDR1 MNHEY, CDR2 SMNVEV (reference sequence). This CDR3 has 15 residues. The CDR3 DNA reads as TGTGCCAGCAGTGGAAGTCGGGGGTACTCCTACGAGCAGTACTTC. Its translation: CASSGSRGYSYEQYF.

The V gene is TRBV7-3, the J gene TRBJ2-7; D remains unclear. This CDR3 comprises 13 residues. V dropped 4 bases and J dropped 0 bases, with 7 bases sitting between them. Per the germline V gene, CDR1 is SGHTA and CDR2 is FQGTGA. CDR3 amino acids: CASSSHCSYEQYF. CDR3 in DNA: TGTGCCAGCAGCTCCCACTGCTCCTACGAGCAGTACTTC.

This clone was seen once. The rearrangement uses TRBV19 and TRBJ2-3; 10 nucleotides match TRBD2. The germline CDR1 and CDR2 sequences are LNHDA and SQIVND (reference sequence). Losses at the gene ends were 9 bases for V and 2 bases for J; bases not matched to a gene: 5. The CDR3 contains 14 residues. The CDR3 sequence is CASGAGGYTDTQYF. The DNA for the CDR3 is TGTGCCAGCGGAGCGGGGGGGTACACAGATACGCAGTATTTT.

The V and J genes are TRBV28 and TRBJ1-2, with 9 bases that match TRBD1. The germline CDR1 and CDR2 sequences are MDHEN and SYDVKM. The CDR3 contains 15 residues. V was clipped by 6 bases and J by 6 bases; unmatched bases: 11. The DNA for the CDR3 is TGTGCCAGCAGCGGGGCGGGACAGGGCGAGGATGGCTACACCTTC. Its protein product is CASSGAGQGEDGYTF.

The CDR3 DNA reads TGTGCCAGCAGTGAAGTGTTAGAATTTTCCCCGTTCTTC. Encoded protein: CASSEVLEFSPFF. The chain links TRBV6-1 to TRBJ2-1; no definite D call. CDR1 MNHNS and CDR2 SASEGT come from the germline V gene. Trimming shortened V by 1 base and J by 15 bases, and 16 bases separated the two germline ends. The length of the CDR3 is 13 residues.

J is TRBJ2-1 and V is TRBV14; 7 bases match TRBD1. Germline V gene lookup returns CDR1 SGHDN and CDR2 FVKESK. The trim removed 0 bases at V and 3 bases at J, leaving 11 bases unmatched. There are 18 residues in the CDR3. The CDR3 DNA reads as TGTGCCAGCAGCCAAGATTGGTCAGGGGGAAAGGTCTACAATGAGCAGTTCTTC. Amino acids: CASSQDWSGGKVYNEQFF. The variable domain in full, completed from reference TRBV14 and TRBJ2-1, reads EAGVTQFPSHSVIEKGQTVTLRCDPISGHDNLYWYRRVMGKEIKFLLHFVKESKQDESGMPNNRFLAERTGGTYSTLKVQPAELEDSGVYFCASSQDWSGGKVYNEQFFGPGTRLTVL.

The chain carries TRBV6-5 and TRBJ2-7; D is perhaps TRBD1 (5 bases). There are 15 residues in the CDR3. Germline V gene sequence: CDR1 MNHEY, CDR2 SVGAGI. V was trimmed by 3 bases and J by 4 bases, leaving 16 bases between them. The CDR3: CASSYDWGGSYEQYF. The CDR3 nucleotides read TGTGCCAGCAGTTATGATTGGGGCGGCTCTTACGAGCAGTACTTC.

The V gene is TRBV6-5, the J gene TRBJ2-1; 9 nucleotides line up with TRBD2. Germline V gene data show CDR1 as MNHEY and CDR2 as SVGAGI. The J segment lost 8 bases and the V segment lost 7 bases, leaving 9 bases of the junction unmatched. This CDR3 contains 14 residues. CDR3 bases: TGTGCCAGCAAGCCGGGACTAGCATCCCATGAGCAGTTCTTC. Encoded protein: CASKPGLASHEQFF.

The J gene is TRBJ1-6, the V gene TRBV19; 10 bases align to TRBD1. CDR3 length equals 17 residues. With V trimmed by 7 bases and J by 4 bases, 10 bases remained unmatched. Germline CDR1 is LNHDA and CDR2 is SQIVND (reference sequence). This CDR3 reads CASIRDRGRGYNSPLHF. The CDR3 bases are TGTGCCAGTATTAGAGACAGGGGGCGCGGGTATAATTCACCCCTCCACTTT.

The J gene is TRBJ2-7, the V gene TRBV27, with TRBD2 matching 9 bases. Trimming cost V 5 bases and J 0 bases; bases outside gene matches: 14. From germline, CDR1 is MNHEY and CDR2 SMNVEV (reference sequence). The CDR3 runs to 18 residues. The CDR3 sequence is CASSPTPTAGGISYEQYF. In nucleotides, the CDR3 is TGTGCCAGCAGTCCTACTCCGACGGCGGGGGGGATCTCCTACGAGCAGTACTTC.

The chain uses TRBV7-3 and TRBJ2-1; 10 nucleotides match TRBD2. Unmatched junction bases numbered 5, after V lost 4 bases and J lost 8 bases. The germline CDR1 and CDR2 sequences are SGHTA and FQGTGA. This CDR3 comprises 14 residues. The CDR3 sequence: CASSSETSGHEQFF. The CDR3 region has the DNA TGTGCCAGCAGCTCGGAGACTAGCGGGCATGAGCAGTTCTTC.

The V and J genes are TRBV7-2 and TRBJ1-5; 12 bases fit TRBD1. The V gene end was trimmed by 1 base and the J gene end by 3 bases; junction bases not matched to a gene: 4. The CDR3 extends over 17 amino acids. Germline V lookup: CDR1 SGHTA, CDR2 FQGNSA. CDR3 nucleotide sequence: TGTGCCAGCAGCTTAGTCGGGACAGGGGGCGACAATCAGCCCCAGCATTTT. Protein sequence: CASSLVGTGGDNQPQHF.

The genes are TRBV19 and TRBJ2-1, with D unresolved. V shed 4 bases and J shed 4 bases, with 14 bases lying between them. The V gene's germline CDR1 is LNHDA and CDR2 SQIVND (reference sequence). This CDR3 is built from 15 residues. The CDR3 sequence is CASSNPVGFYNEQFF. The CDR3 DNA reads TGTGCCAGTAGTAACCCAGTTGGATTTTACAATGAGCAGTTCTTC. Variable domain in full (rest from reference TRBV19 and TRBJ2-1): DGGITQSPKYLFRKEGQNVTLSCEQNLNHDAMYWYRQDPGQGLRLIYYSQIVNDFQKGDIAEGYSVSREKKESFPLTVTSAQKNPTAFYLCASSNPVGFYNEQFFGPGTRLTVL.

The chain has TRBV21-1 and TRBJ1-4. TRBV21-1 is designated a pseudogene. The CDR3 spans 19 residues. The CDR3 region is CASKRFPQKKCATNEKLFF. The CDR3 DNA reads as TGTGCCAGCAAAAGATTCCCCCAGAAAAAATGCGCAACTAATGAAAAACTGTTTTTT.

The count of this clone is one. The V and J genes are TRBV2 and TRBJ2-1; possibly TRBD1 or TRBD2 for D (5 bases each). The V gene lost 7 bases and the J gene lost 5 bases, with 18 bases spanning the gap. This CDR3 is built from 15 residues. Germline values: CDR1 SNHLY, CDR2 FYNNEI. CDR3 DNA sequence: TGTGCCAGCACCTTTGACAGTAGGGGACACAATGAGCAGTTCTTC. Translated, it gives CASTFDSRGHNEQFF.

This sequence joins TRBV9 and TRBJ1-1; D call uncertain. Trimming pared 0 bases from V and 1 base from J, leaving 7 bases between. Germline V gene data show CDR1 as SGDLS and CDR2 as YYNGEE. The CDR3 totals 14 residues. DNA of the CDR3: TGTGCCAGCAGCGTAGCGACGGAGAACACTGAAGCTTTCTTT. This sequence encodes CASSVATENTEAFF.

The chain carries TRBV29-1 and TRBJ1-1; tentative D call: TRBD1 (6 bases). There are 14 residues in the CDR3. Trimming removed 5 bases at V and 0 bases at J, with 13 bases between. Germline V gives CDR1 SQVTM, CDR2 ANQGSEA. The CDR3 here is CSVIRDMMNTEAFF. CDR3 coding DNA: TGCAGCGTTATTCGGGACATGATGAACACTGAAGCTTTCTTT.

This chain links TRBV27 with TRBJ2-5; D gene unclear. Germline CDR1 reads MNHEY; CDR2 reads SMNVEV (reference sequence). V gave up 5 bases and J gave up 6 bases, with 22 bases separating them. This CDR3 is built from 16 residues. CDR3 sequence reads: CASSRNPRDGEKTQYF. In nucleotides, the CDR3 is TGTGCCAGCAGTCGCAACCCGAGAGACGGAGAGAAGACCCAGTACTTC.

Notes on this clone: This sample includes further DNA sequences coding for the same CDR3. This chain connects TRBV9 to TRBJ2-1, with D unclear. This CDR3 contains 14 residues. Trimming left V 0 bases short and J 0 bases short, with 4 bases between. Germline assignment: CDR1 SGDLS and CDR2 YYNGEE. The CDR3 reads CASSVASSYNEQFF. The DNA for the CDR3 is TGTGCCAGCAGCGTAGCAAGCTCCTACAATGAGCAGTTCTTC.

V and J are TRBV9 and TRBJ2-5, with TRBD2 identical over 9 bases. The CDR3 is 16 amino acids. CDR1 and CDR2 from the germline V gene are SGDLS and YYNGEE. V gave up 0 bases and J gave up 4 bases; unmatched junction bases: 7. CDR3 protein: CASSVDLAAGGETQYF. The CDR3 nucleotides are TGTGCCAGCAGCGTAGATCTGGCAGCGGGGGGAGAGACCCAGTACTTC.

The chain is built from TRBV2 and TRBJ2-6; a weak D match, TRBD1 (5 bases). Germline V gives CDR1 SNHLY, CDR2 FYNNEI. CDR3 size: 15 residues. Trimming removed 3 bases at V and 2 bases at J, with 8 bases between. The CDR3 loop reads CASSDRVPGANVLTF. The CDR3, as DNA: TGTGCCAGCAGTGACAGGGTCCCTGGGGCCAACGTCCTGACTTTC.

CDR3 bases: TGTGCCAGCAGCTTTCAGGGGACAGATACGCAGTATTTT. Translated: CASSFQGTDTQYF. The rearrangement joins TRBV7-6 to TRBJ2-3; a possible D gene is TRBD1 (6 bases). In germline, CDR1 is SGHVS, CDR2 FNYEAQ. This CDR3 is 13 amino acids long. Trimming shortened V by 3 bases and J by 3 bases, and 7 bases separated the two germline ends.

V gene TRBV5-4 combines with J gene TRBJ2-1; no clear D gene. V lost 0 bases to trimming and J lost 9 bases, with 13 bases between them. The CDR3 extends over 14 amino acids. CDR1 SGHNT and CDR2 YYREEE come from the germline V gene (reference sequence). CDR3 protein: CASSLGRLDGEQFF. CDR3 nucleotide sequence: TGTGCCAGCAGCTTGGGAAGATTGGATGGTGAGCAGTTCTTC.

The V and J genes are TRBV25-1 and TRBJ1-1; D unresolved. The germline V gene has CDR1 MGHDK and CDR2 SYGVNS. Trimming cost V 7 bases and J 3 bases, with 15 bases left between them. This CDR3 contains 14 residues. The CDR3 nucleotides are TGTGCCAGCATGAGATTTGGTTCGGACACTGAAGCTTTCTTT. Protein product: CASMRFGSDTEAFF.

The chain couples TRBV5-4 to TRBJ2-2; 9 nucleotides line up with TRBD2. CDR3 length: 16 amino acids. V lost 0 bases to trimming and J lost 6 bases; unmatched junction nucleotides: 6. The germline V gene has CDR1 SGHNT and CDR2 YYREEE (reference sequence). The CDR3 here is CASSLVGGGAPGELFF. In nucleotides, the CDR3 is TGTGCCAGCAGCTTGGTTGGCGGGGGGGCCCCCGGGGAGCTGTTTTTT.

The chain carries TRBV5-5 and TRBJ2-7; possibly TRBD1 for D (7 bases). The germline V gene encodes CDR1 SGHKS and CDR2 YYEKEE (reference sequence). The germline V and J ends were trimmed by 4 bases and 2 bases, with 16 bases remaining between them. CDR3 size: 15 residues. DNA for the CDR3: TGTGCCAGCAGCCACGGCGGGACAGCTCCCTACGAGCAGTACTTC. It is translated as CASSHGGTAPYEQYF.

CDR3 nucleotide sequence: TGTGCCAGTAGTATCTGGGAAGGGACAGCAAATGAAGCTTTCTTT. Protein product: CASSIWEGTANEAFF. The rearrangement links TRBV19 to TRBJ1-1; 7 positions match TRBD1. J was trimmed by 7 bases and V by 3 bases; bases with no gene match: 11. CDR3 length: 15 amino acids. Germline V gene lookup returns CDR1 LNHDA and CDR2 SQIVND (reference sequence).

CDR3 sequence reads: CASSSLAIRGDTQYF. Here the CDR3 DNA reads TGTGCCAGCAGCTCACTAGCGATCCGGGGAGATACGCAGTATTTT. This chain connects TRBV7-2 to TRBJ2-3; 7 bases are shared with TRBD2. The CDR3 has 15 residues. V lost 4 bases and J lost 5; bases outside the gene matches: 9. CDR1 and CDR2 from the germline V gene are SGHTA and FQGNSA.

The genes are TRBV7-2 and TRBJ1-5; possibly TRBD1 for D (5 bases). This CDR3 comprises 15 residues. The V and J ends lost 7 bases and 0 bases respectively, with 13 bases between them. The V gene's germline CDR1 is SGHTA and CDR2 FQGNSA. Written as DNA, the CDR3 is TGTGCCAGCAATCCAGGGCTCTATAGCAATCAGCCCCAGCATTTT. This gives the protein CASNPGLYSNQPQHF.

The V call is TRBV12-5, the J call TRBJ1-2; D unresolved. Trimming left V 7 bases short and J 8 bases short, with 14 bases between. The CDR3 loop spans 12 amino acids. The V gene's germline CDR1 is LGHNT and CDR2 FRNRAP. The CDR3 reads CASAQDGTGYTF. As DNA, the CDR3 is TGTGCTAGTGCCCAGGACGGAACGGGCTACACCTTC.

This sequence joins TRBV27 and TRBJ2-3; D is possibly TRBD1 (6 bases). V gave up 4 bases and J gave up 7 bases, with 15 bases separating them. The CDR3 is made up of 14 amino acids. In germline, CDR1 is MNHEY, CDR2 SMNVEV (reference sequence). The CDR3 DNA sequence: TGTGCCAGCAGTTCTTGGCAGGGGACAAATACGCAGTATTTT. It translates to CASSSWQGTNTQYF.